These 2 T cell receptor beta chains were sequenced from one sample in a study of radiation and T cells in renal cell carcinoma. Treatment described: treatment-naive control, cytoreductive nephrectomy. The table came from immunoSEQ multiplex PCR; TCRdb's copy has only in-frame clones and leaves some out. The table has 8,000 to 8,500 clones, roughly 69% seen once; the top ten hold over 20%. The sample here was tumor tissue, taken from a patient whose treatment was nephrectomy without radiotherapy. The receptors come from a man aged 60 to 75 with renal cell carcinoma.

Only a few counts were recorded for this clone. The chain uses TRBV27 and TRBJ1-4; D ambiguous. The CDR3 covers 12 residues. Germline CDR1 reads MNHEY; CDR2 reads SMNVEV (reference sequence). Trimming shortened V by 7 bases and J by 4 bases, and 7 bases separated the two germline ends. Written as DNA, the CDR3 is TGTGCCAGCAAAGGAGGTAATGAAAAACTGTTTTTT. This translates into CASKGGNEKLFF.

The CDR3 bases are TGTGCCAGCAGTCCTAGCGGGACGGAGCTGTTTTTT. Protein: CASSPSGTELFF. This chain connects TRBV11-3 to TRBJ2-2, with TRBD2 matching over 9 bases. Germline loops: CDR1 SGHNT, CDR2 YENEEA. The CDR3 totals 12 residues. Unmatched junction bases numbered 3, after V lost 6 bases and J lost 10 bases.